Listed below are T cell receptor beta chains from one sample, sequenced in a study of regulatory T cells in long-lasting Graves disease. TCRdb fed the multiplex PCR reads into MiXCR, producing one record per CDR3 protein. This sample has approximately 440,000 distinct CDR3 sequences, with around 16% found just once. These same data were also listed under a study on T cells in Graves' hyperthyroidism and ophthalmopathy.

The sequenced sample was peripheral blood mononuclear cells (PBMCs), obtained at new diagnosis, from a patient treated with antithyroid drugs. The receptors were gathered from a man in his forties with Graves disease. The CDR3 runs from the conserved cysteine through the conserved F or W. Fields, in order: V gene, clone size, J gene, D gene, CDR3 protein, CDR3 DNA. D genes are given only for firm matches. Clone size, where shown, is once, few, many, or a class for clones that have expanded.

V gene: TRBV2; clone size: -; J gene: TRBJ2-2; D gene: -; CDR3 protein: CASGAGKDTGELFF; CDR3 DNA: TGTGCCAGCGGGGCCGGCAAGGACACCGGGGAGCTGTTTTTT
V gene: TRBV6-1; clone size: many; J gene: TRBJ2-7; D gene: TRBD1; CDR3 protein: CASRRRDRDEQYF; CDR3 DNA: TGTGCCAGCAGGCGCCGGGACAGGGACGAGCAGTACTTC
V gene: TRBV2; clone size: many; J gene: TRBJ2-7; D gene: -; CDR3 protein: CASKVAAAFQQYF; CDR3 DNA: TGTGCCAGCAAAGTGGCCGCCGCTTTCCAGCAGTACTTC
V gene: TRBV19; clone size: few; J gene: TRBJ1-1; D gene: -; CDR3 protein: CASSINREAFF; CDR3 DNA: TGTGCCAGTAGTATTAACCGGGAAGCTTTCTTT
V gene: TRBV12-3/TRBV12-4; clone size: -; J gene: TRBJ2-1; D gene: -; CDR3 protein: CASSGPRGGLNNEQFF; CDR3 DNA: TGTGCCAGCAGCGGGCCCCGAGGGGGGCTGAACAATGAGCAGTTCTTC
V gene: TRBV7-2; clone size: few; J gene: TRBJ2-5; D gene: TRBD2; CDR3 protein: CASSSQRGGPKQETQYF; CDR3 DNA: TGTGCCAGCAGCTCACAGAGGGGAGGGCCAAAACAAGAGACCCAGTACTTC
V gene: TRBV15; clone size: few; J gene: TRBJ2-2; D gene: TRBD1; CDR3 protein: CATSRRQGALTGELFF; CDR3 DNA: TGTGCCACCAGCAGAAGACAGGGGGCTTTAACCGGGGAGCTGTTTTTT
V gene: TRBV30; clone size: few; J gene: TRBJ2-3; D gene: TRBD2; CDR3 protein: CAWSRGGSTDTQYF; CDR3 DNA: TGTGCCTGGAGTCGGGGAGGGAGCACAGATACGCAGTATTTT
V gene: TRBV18; clone size: many; J gene: TRBJ2-1; D gene: TRBD2; CDR3 protein: CASSPTGTTHNEQFF; CDR3 DNA: TGTGCCAGCTCACCAACCGGGACTACCCACAATGAGCAGTTCTTC
V gene: TRBV20-1; clone size: -; J gene: TRBJ2-3; D gene: TRBD2; CDR3 protein: CSAVDSGRADTQYF; CDR3 DNA: TGCAGTGCCGTCGATAGCGGGAGGGCAGATACGCAGTATTTT
V gene: TRBV6-1; clone size: few; J gene: TRBJ2-2; D gene: TRBD1; CDR3 protein: CASRTGVDTGELFF; CDR3 DNA: TGTGCCAGCAGGACAGGGGTAGACACCGGGGAGCTGTTTTTT
V gene: TRBV7-9; clone size: many; J gene: TRBJ2-3; D gene: -; CDR3 protein: CASSLVVGADTDTQYF; CDR3 DNA: TGTGCCAGCAGCTTAGTGGTCGGGGCCGACACAGATACGCAGTATTTT
V gene: TRBV29-1; clone size: -; J gene: TRBJ2-5; D gene: TRBD1; CDR3 protein: CSANRGRETQYF; CDR3 DNA: TGCAGCGCTAACAGGGGGCGGGAGACCCAGTACTTC
V gene: TRBV7-2; clone size: many; J gene: TRBJ2-5; D gene: TRBD1; CDR3 protein: CASSLGTGGAGETQYF; CDR3 DNA: TGTGCCAGCAGCCTCGGGACAGGGGGCGCGGGAGAGACCCAGTACTTC
V gene: TRBV12-3/TRBV12-4; clone size: -; J gene: TRBJ1-2; D gene: -; CDR3 protein: CASSLGQGPDWRF; CDR3 DNA: TGTGCCAGCAGTTTGGGGCAGGGACCTGACTGGCGCTTC
V gene: TRBV7-2; clone size: many; J gene: TRBJ2-3; D gene: TRBD2; CDR3 protein: CASSFREGPIDTQYF; CDR3 DNA: TGTGCCAGCAGCTTCCGGGAGGGCCCCATAGATACGCAGTATTTT
V gene: TRBV19; clone size: few; J gene: TRBJ1-1; D gene: TRBD1; CDR3 protein: CASRHSGQQNTEAFF; CDR3 DNA: TGTGCCAGTCGGCACTCGGGACAGCAGAACACTGAAGCTTTCTTT
V gene: TRBV12-3/TRBV12-4; clone size: -; J gene: TRBJ2-1; D gene: -; CDR3 protein: CASSLSASSYNEQFF; CDR3 DNA: TGTGCCAGCAGTCTAAGCGCGAGCTCCTACAATGAGCAGTTCTTC
V gene: TRBV2; clone size: -; J gene: TRBJ1-2; D gene: -; CDR3 protein: CASRGINYGYTF; CDR3 DNA: TGTGCCAGCAGGGGGATTAACTATGGCTACACCTTC
V gene: TRBV6-1; clone size: many; J gene: TRBJ2-7; D gene: TRBD2; CDR3 protein: CASSATGLAVYEQYF; CDR3 DNA: TGTGCCAGCAGTGCTACGGGACTAGCGGTCTACGAGCAGTACTTC
V gene: TRBV20-1; clone size: -; J gene: TRBJ2-1; D gene: TRBD2; CDR3 protein: CSAPGLEFDEQFF; CDR3 DNA: TGCAGTGCCCCGGGACTAGAATTCGATGAGCAGTTCTTC
V gene: TRBV4-1; clone size: many; J gene: TRBJ2-7; D gene: TRBD2; CDR3 protein: CASSQDPGTSGLIAYEQYF; CDR3 DNA: TGCGCCAGCAGCCAAGATCCCGGGACTAGCGGGTTGATTGCGTACGAGCAGTACTTC
V gene: TRBV19; clone size: few; J gene: TRBJ2-1; D gene: TRBD2; CDR3 protein: CASSHGTSGRANEQFF; CDR3 DNA: TGTGCCAGTAGTCACGGGACTAGCGGGAGGGCGAATGAGCAGTTCTTC
V gene: TRBV12-3/TRBV12-4; clone size: many; J gene: TRBJ1-5; D gene: -; CDR3 protein: CASSLLPPWGVRTDSNQPQHF; CDR3 DNA: TGTGCCAGCAGTTTGCTACCCCCTTGGGGGGTTAGAACAGATAGCAATCAGCCCCAGCATTTT
V gene: TRBV11-3; clone size: many; J gene: TRBJ1-1; D gene: -; CDR3 protein: CASSFGHKNTEAFF; CDR3 DNA: TGTGCCAGCAGCTTCGGACACAAGAACACTGAAGCTTTCTTT
V gene: TRBV15; clone size: -; J gene: TRBJ2-6; D gene: -; CDR3 protein: CATSSISGANVLTF; CDR3 DNA: TGTGCCACCAGCAGCATCTCTGGGGCCAACGTCCTGACTTTC
V gene: TRBV28; clone size: many; J gene: TRBJ1-2; D gene: TRBD1; CDR3 protein: CASSSGTVHGYTF; CDR3 DNA: TGTGCCAGCAGCTCCGGGACAGTTCATGGCTACACCTTC